The following is a T cell receptor (beta chain) sequence with its context. The table came from immunoSEQ multiplex PCR; TCRdb's copy has only in-frame clones and leaves some out. The profile shows 170,000 or so clones, roughly 84% of them singletons. This specimen belongs to a study of blood T cell repertoires in COVID-19. At the level of the study: Whether acute or convalescent, the COVID-19 samples came from the United States, Italy and Spain. In each case, the material was cDNA or gDNA derived from T cells, B-cell-depleted T cells, or PBMCs.

The Seattle patients, enrolled during active infection, were followed longitudinally. The V gene's germline CDR1 is SGDLS and CDR2 YYNGEE. CDR3 length: 20 amino acids. Unmatched junction bases numbered 15, after V lost 4 bases and J lost 3 bases. The chain uses TRBV9 and TRBJ2-3, with TRBD2 matching over 15 bases. Sequenced material: peripheral blood. This TCR was recovered from a woman in her 40s with COVID-19, enrolled during active disease. This CDR3 is CASSILPSPGTSGRTDTQYF. CDR3 sequence (DNA): TGTGCCAGCAGCATTTTACCCTCCCCCGGGACTAGCGGGAGGACAGATACGCAGTATTTT.